This T cell receptor (beta chain) was recorded in a study of blood T cell repertoires in COVID-19. At the level of the study: Material from acute and convalescent COVID-19 was sourced from the United States, Italy and Spain.

The V gene's germline CDR1 is SNHLY and CDR2 FYNNEI. Germline trimming cut 7 bases from V and 1 base from J; bases unmatched to any gene: 6. CDR3 length: 16 amino acids. Participants' own reports of clinical history determined their cohort assignment. All recovered Cohort 3 donors got two negative PCRs, got clearance, or saw symptom resolution. Under the authors' procedure: The assay estimated nucleated cells by amplifying reference gene primers. Assay used: immunoSEQ multiplex PCR; TCRdb lists only in-frame clones, some missing. V, J and clone size are those of that table, while D and trimming were read from the DNA. The table lists 150,000 to 200,000 clones, 88% of them singletons.

The sequenced sample was PBMCs or T cells enriched from blood (not recorded which). The receptor was isolated from a woman between 18 and 29 years old who had recovered from COVID-19. This chain connects TRBV2 to TRBJ2-2; 10 nucleotides agree with TRBD2. Written as DNA, the CDR3 is TGTGCCAGCAAGGCAACTAGCGGGGAGAACACCGGGGAGCTGTTTTTT. This sequence encodes CASKATSGENTGELFF. The full variable domain, in which reference TRBV2 and TRBJ2-2 provide the parts outside the CDR3, is EPEVTQTPSHQVTQMGQEVILRCVPISNHLYFYWYRQILGQKVEFLVSFYNNEISEKSEIFDDQFSVERPDGSNFTLKIRSTKLEDSAMYFCASKATSGENTGELFFGEGSRLTVL.